This TCR beta chain was sequenced in a study of shared clonotypes between healthy human individuals. Sequencing was at deep level. Each subset's genomic DNA was split evenly across several immunoSEQ plates. Data came from immunoSEQ multiplex PCR; TCRdb stores just in-frame clones and leaves some out. The sample contains tens of thousands of clones, roughly two thirds of which appear only once. A remark on this clone: Its antigen remains unidentified.

Study results and limitations: Donor clonotype sharing was expected to depend on sequencing depth.

Sequencing was performed on memory CD8+ T cells sorted from blood. The subset: CD45RO+ cells pooled with CCR7-negative TemRA cells. The sequence was obtained from a man in his thirties or forties in good health.

CDR3 amino acids: CASSPLSGRAYNEQFF. The CDR3 DNA reads TGTGCCAGCAGCCCACTTAGCGGGAGGGCTTACAATGAGCAGTTCTTC. The chain joins TRBV11-2 to TRBJ2-1; 11 positions match TRBD2. Trimming removed 5 bases from V and 4 bases from J; junction bases left unmatched: 7. Germline V CDR1 and CDR2: SGHAT, FQNNGV. The CDR3 is 16 amino acids. The variable domain in full, completed from reference TRBV11-2 and TRBJ2-1, reads EAGVAQSPRYKIIEKRQSVAFWCNPISGHATLYWYQQILGQGPKLLIQFQNNGVVDDSQLPKDRFSAERLKGVDSTLKIQPAKLEDSAVYLCASSPLSGRAYNEQFFGPGTRLTVL.